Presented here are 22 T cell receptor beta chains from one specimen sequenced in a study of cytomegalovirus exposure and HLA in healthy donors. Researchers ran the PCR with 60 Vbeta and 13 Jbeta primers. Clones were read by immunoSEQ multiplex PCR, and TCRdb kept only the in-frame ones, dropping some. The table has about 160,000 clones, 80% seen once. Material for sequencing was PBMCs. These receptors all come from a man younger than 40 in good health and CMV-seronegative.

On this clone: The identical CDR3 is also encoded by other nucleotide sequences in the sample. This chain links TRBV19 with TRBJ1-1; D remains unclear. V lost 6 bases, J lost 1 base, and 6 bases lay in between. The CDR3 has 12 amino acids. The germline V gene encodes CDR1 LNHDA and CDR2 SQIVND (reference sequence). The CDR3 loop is CASRSGNTEAFF. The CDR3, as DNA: TGTGCCAGTAGGTCGGGGAACACTGAAGCTTTCTTT.

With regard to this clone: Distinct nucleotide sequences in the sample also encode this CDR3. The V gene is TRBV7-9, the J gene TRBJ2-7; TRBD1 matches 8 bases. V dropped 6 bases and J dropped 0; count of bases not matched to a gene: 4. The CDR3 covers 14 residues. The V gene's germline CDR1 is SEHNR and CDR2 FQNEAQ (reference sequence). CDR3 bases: TGTGCCAGCAGTTTGACAGGGGTCTCCTACGAGCAGTACTTC. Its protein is CASSLTGVSYEQYF.

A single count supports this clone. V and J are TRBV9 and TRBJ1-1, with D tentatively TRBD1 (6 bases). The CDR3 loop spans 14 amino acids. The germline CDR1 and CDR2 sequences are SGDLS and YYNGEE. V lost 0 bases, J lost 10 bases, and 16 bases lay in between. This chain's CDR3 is CASSVGAGALAAFF. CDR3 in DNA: TGTGCCAGCAGCGTAGGGGCGGGGGCTCTGGCAGCTTTCTTT.

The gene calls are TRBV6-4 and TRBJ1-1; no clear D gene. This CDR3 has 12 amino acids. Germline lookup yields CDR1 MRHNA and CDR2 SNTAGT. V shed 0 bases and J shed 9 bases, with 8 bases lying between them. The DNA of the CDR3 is TGTGCCAGCAGTGACTCCGTGGGCAAAGCTTTCTTT. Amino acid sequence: CASSDSVGKAFF.

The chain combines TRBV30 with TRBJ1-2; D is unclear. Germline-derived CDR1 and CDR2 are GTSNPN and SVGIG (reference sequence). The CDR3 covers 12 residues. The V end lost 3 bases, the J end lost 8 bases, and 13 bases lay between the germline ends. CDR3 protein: CAWSIGGGGYTF. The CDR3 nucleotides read TGTGCCTGGAGCATAGGCGGAGGGGGCTACACCTTC.

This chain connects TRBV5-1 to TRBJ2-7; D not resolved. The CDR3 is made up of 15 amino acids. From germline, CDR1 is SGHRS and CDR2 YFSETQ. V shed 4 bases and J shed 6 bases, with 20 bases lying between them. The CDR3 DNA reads TGCGCCAGCAGCGCGGTAGTCAGTTTAGTTCCCGAGCAGTACTTC. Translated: CASSAVVSLVPEQYF.

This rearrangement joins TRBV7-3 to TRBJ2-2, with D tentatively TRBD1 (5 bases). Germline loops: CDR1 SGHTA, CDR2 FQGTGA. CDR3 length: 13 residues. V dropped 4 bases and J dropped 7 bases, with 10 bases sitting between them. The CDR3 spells CASSSRVNGELFF. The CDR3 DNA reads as TGTGCCAGCAGCTCCAGGGTGAACGGGGAGCTGTTTTTT.

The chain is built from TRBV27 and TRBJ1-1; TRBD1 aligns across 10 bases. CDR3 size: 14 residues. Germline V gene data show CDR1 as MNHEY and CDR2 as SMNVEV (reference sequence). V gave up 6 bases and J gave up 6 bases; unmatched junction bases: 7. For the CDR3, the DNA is TGTGCCAGCAGACTTAGGACAGGGGGAGCTGAAGCTTTCTTT. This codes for CASRLRTGGAEAFF.

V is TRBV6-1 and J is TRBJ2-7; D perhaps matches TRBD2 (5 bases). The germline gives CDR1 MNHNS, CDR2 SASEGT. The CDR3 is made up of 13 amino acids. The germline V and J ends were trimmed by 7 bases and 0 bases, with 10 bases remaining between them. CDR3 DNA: TGTGCCAGCACCATAGGGAGCTCCTACGAGCAGTACTTC. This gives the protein CASTIGSSYEQYF.

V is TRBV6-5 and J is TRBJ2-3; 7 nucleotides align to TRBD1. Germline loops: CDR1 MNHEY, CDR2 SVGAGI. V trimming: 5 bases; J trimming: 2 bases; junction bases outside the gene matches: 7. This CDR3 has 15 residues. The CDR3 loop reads CASSNPGQDTDTQYF. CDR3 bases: TGTGCCAGCAGTAACCCCGGACAGGACACAGATACGCAGTATTTT.

The CDR3, as DNA: TGTGCCAGCAGCATGGGGGGAGCGAACACTGAAGCTTTCTTT. Translation: CASSMGGANTEAFF. The gene calls are TRBV5-4 and TRBJ1-1; maybe TRBD1 (5 bases). CDR3 size: 14 residues. Trimming took off 4 bases at V and 1 base at J, with 11 bases between the two ends. From germline, CDR1 is SGHNT and CDR2 YYREEE (reference sequence).

The DNA of the CDR3 is TGTGCCAGCACCCTACCCCCAGGGGGTCGGACTGAAGCTTTCTTT. Protein sequence: CASTLPPGGRTEAFF. The V gene is TRBV6-1, the J gene TRBJ1-1, with 7 bases that match TRBD1. CDR1 is MNHNS and CDR2 is SASEGT in the germline V gene. This CDR3 spans 15 amino acids. V lost 7 bases to trimming and J lost 5 bases; unmatched junction nucleotides: 13.

CDR3 bases: TGTGCCAGCAGCTCCCGGCGGGGTTTGAACACTGAAGCTTTCTTT. Its protein product is CASSSRRGLNTEAFF. V gene TRBV7-9 combines with J gene TRBJ1-1; D is unresolved. Germline V gene lookup returns CDR1 SEHNR and CDR2 FQNEAQ (reference sequence). The V end was cut by 4 bases, the J end by 0 bases, with 12 bases between. CDR3 length: 15 residues.

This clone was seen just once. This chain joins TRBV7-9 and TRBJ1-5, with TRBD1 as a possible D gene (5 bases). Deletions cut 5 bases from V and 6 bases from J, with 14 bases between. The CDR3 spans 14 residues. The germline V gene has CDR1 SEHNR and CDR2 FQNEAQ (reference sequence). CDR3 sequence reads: CASSGGGGGQPQHF. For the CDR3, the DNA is TGTGCCAGCAGCGGCGGTGGGGGGGGTCAGCCCCAGCATTTT.

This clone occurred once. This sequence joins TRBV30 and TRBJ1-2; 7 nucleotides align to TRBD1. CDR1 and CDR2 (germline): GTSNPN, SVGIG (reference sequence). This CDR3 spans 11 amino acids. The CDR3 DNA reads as TGTGCAGGGGGCAGGGTCGATGGCTACACCTTC. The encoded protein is CAGGRVDGYTF.

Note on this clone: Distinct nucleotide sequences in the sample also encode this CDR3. The CDR3 DNA reads TGCAGCGTTGAGCCCGGGACAGGGGGCTTTCGGGAGTTCTTC. It specifies CSVEPGTGGFREFF. The V and J genes are TRBV29-1 and TRBJ2-1; 12 nucleotides align to TRBD1. Germline CDR1 reads SQVTM; CDR2 reads ANQGSEA. V trimming: 3 bases; J trimming: 14 bases; junction bases outside the gene matches: 11. CDR3 length: 14 amino acids.

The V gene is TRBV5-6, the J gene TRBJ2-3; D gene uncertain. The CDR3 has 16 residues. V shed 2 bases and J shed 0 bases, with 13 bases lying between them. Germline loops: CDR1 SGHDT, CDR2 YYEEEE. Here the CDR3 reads CASSFSIGSSTDTQYF. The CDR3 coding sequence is TGTGCCAGCAGCTTCTCTATCGGTTCTAGCACAGATACGCAGTATTTT.

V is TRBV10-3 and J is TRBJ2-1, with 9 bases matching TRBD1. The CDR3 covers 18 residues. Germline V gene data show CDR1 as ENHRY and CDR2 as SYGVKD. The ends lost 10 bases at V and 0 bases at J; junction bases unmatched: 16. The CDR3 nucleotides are TGTGCCACGAACCGACAGGGGGTCAAGGGATACTCCTACAATGAGCAGTTCTTC. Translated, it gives CATNRQGVKGYSYNEQFF.

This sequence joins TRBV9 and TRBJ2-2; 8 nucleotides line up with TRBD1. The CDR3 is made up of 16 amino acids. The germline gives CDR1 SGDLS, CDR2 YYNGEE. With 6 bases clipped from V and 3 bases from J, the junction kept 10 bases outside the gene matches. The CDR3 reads CASTSEEDRDTGELFF. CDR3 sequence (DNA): TGTGCCAGCACCTCCGAGGAGGACAGGGACACCGGGGAGCTGTTTTTT.

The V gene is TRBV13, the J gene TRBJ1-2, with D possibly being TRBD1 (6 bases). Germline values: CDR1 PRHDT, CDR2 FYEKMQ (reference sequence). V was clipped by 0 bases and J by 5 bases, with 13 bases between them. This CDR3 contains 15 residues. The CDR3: CASSLGRTAAYGYTF. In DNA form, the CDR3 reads TGTGCCAGCAGCTTAGGGAGGACAGCGGCATATGGCTACACCTTC. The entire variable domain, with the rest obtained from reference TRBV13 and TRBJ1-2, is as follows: AAGVIQSPRHLIKEKRETATLKCYPIPRHDTVYWYQQGPGQDPQFLISFYEKMQSDKGSIPDRFSAQQFSDYHSELNMSSLELGDSALYFCASSLGRTAAYGYTFGSGTRLTVV.

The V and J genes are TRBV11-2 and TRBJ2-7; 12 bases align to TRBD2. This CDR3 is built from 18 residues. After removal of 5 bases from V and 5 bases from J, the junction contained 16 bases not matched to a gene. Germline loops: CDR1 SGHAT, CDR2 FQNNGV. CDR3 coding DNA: TGTGCCAGCAGCCTATTTCAACCCGGGACTAGCGGGTCCCACGAGCAGTACTTC. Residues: CASSLFQPGTSGSHEQYF. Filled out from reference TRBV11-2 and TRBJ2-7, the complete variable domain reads EAGVAQSPRYKIIEKRQSVAFWCNPISGHATLYWYQQILGQGPKLLIQFQNNGVVDDSQLPKDRFSAERLKGVDSTLKIQPAKLEDSAVYLCASSLFQPGTSGSHEQYFGPGTRLTVT.

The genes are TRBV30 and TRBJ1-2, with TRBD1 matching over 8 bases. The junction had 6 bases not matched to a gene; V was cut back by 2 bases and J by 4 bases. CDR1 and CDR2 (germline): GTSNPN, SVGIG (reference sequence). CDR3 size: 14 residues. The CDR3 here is CAWSLDRDTYGYTF. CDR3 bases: TGTGCCTGGAGTTTGGACAGGGACACCTATGGCTACACCTTC.